The table lists the clone carrying this T cell receptor (beta chain) with a few counts. A read error may produce the germline difference seen at one junction end. The CDR3 is 15 residues long. Germline CDR1 is ENHRY and CDR2 is SYGVKD. This specimen comes from a study of early T cells in non-severe SARS-CoV-2 infection. MiXCR, run by TCRdb on the 5' RACE reads, gives a single entry per CDR3 protein. Counted here are about 50,000 distinct CDR3 sequences, around 16% occurring once; the ten biggest clones make up approximately 4%. This receptor was obtained from an adult who was a healthcare worker with PCR-confirmed SARS-CoV-2 infection or an uninfected control (not recorded which). The chain combines TRBV10-3 with TRBJ2-7; 11 nucleotides align to TRBD2. The sample in question was whole blood, obtained at baseline. The CDR3 loop reads CDIRTSGGAYHEQYF. The CDR3, as DNA: TGTGACATCAGAACTAGCGGGGGCGCCTACCACGAGCAGTACTTC.